Sequencing of this T cell receptor (beta chain) was carried out in a study of T-cell reconstitution after alpha-beta-depleted transplantation in children. Findings and caveats of the study: Newly produced T cells mostly accounted for T-cell counts and diversity one year post-transplant. The high TCRbeta diversity at day 60 in some patients came from surviving recipient T cells and thymic progenitors. Alpha-beta T cells present about two months after transplant were reported to originate from several hundred expanded graft clones.

This clonotype has just a few counts. Its target is not known. TCRbeta library construction was performed incorporating unique molecular identifiers. Each CDR3 protein is one row after TCRdb ran MiXCR on the PCR reads. The sample yields roughly 100,000 distinct CDR3 sequences, 6% to 9% seen once. The starting material was PBMCs, obtained before TCRalphabeta/CD19-depleted stem cell transplant. The receptor was derived from a boy aged 2-9 years with acute lymphoblastic leukemia, due to receive a stem cell transplant.

The CDR3 coding sequence is TGTGCCACCAGCCCCCGCGGGGAGGCCAATGAGCAGTTCTTC. It encodes CATSPRGEANEQFF. This chain uses TRBV15 with TRBJ2-1; weak D call: TRBD2 (6 bases). Germline V gives CDR1 LNHNV, CDR2 YYDKDF (reference sequence). This CDR3 is built from 14 residues. The V gene lost 5 bases and the J gene lost 6 bases, with 14 bases spanning the gap.